Listed below are T cell receptor beta chains from one sample, sequenced in a study of blood T cell repertoires in COVID-19. Data came from immunoSEQ multiplex PCR; TCRdb stores just in-frame clones and leaves some out. The profile shows 120,000 or so clones, approximately 79% of them singletons. The sample consisted of peripheral blood. Source of these receptors: a man in his forties or fifties with acute or convalescent COVID-19. CDR3s include the opening cysteine and the closing phenylalanine or tryptophan. The D gene is left open where the match is weak. The size entry is marked missing in some rows and otherwise reads once, few, many or a size class.

D gene,V gene,clone size,J gene,CDR3 protein,CDR3 DNA
NA,TRBV19,NA,TRBJ1-1,CASTPGRNGDTEAFF,TGTGCCAGTACCCCAGGGCGTAACGGAGACACTGAAGCTTTCTTT
TRBD2,TRBV5-1,once,TRBJ2-5,CASSPGLAGTMQYF,TGCGCCAGCAGCCCGGGACTAGCGGGGACCATGCAGTACTTC
NA,TRBV2,NA,TRBJ1-3,CASRRNRENTIYF,TGTGCCAGCAGACGCAACAGGGAAAACACCATATATTTT
NA,TRBV11-3,NA,TRBJ2-5,CASSRRPGLQETQYF,TGTGCCAGCAGCCGCCGACCGGGTCTACAAGAGACCCAGTACTTC
NA,TRBV18,NA,TRBJ1-1,CASSPTRNTEAFF,TGTGCCAGCTCACCGACAAGGAACACTGAAGCTTTCTTT
NA,TRBV30,few,TRBJ2-1,CAWSVGRRGEQFF,TGTGCCTGGAGTGTGGGCCGGAGGGGTGAGCAGTTCTTC
NA,TRBV7-3,once,TRBJ2-2,CASSSGVGGTGELFF,TGTGCCAGCAGCTCGGGGGTCGGCGGCACCGGGGAGCTGTTTTTT
NA,TRBV25-1,NA,TRBJ1-6,CASSEWAGITMDNSPLHF,TGTGCCAGCAGTGAATGGGCAGGGATAACGATGGATAATTCACCCCTCCACTTT
NA,TRBV7-8,NA,TRBJ2-4,CASSLVDGGGLAKNIQYF,TGTGCCAGCAGCTTAGTTGATGGCGGAGGACTAGCCAAAAACATTCAGTACTTC
TRBD2,TRBV10-3,NA,TRBJ2-7,CAISDLPLLAGIYEQYF,TGTGCCATCAGTGACCTCCCCCTTCTAGCGGGGATCTACGAGCAGTACTTC
TRBD1,TRBV29-1,NA,TRBJ1-2,CSVGTGKSYGYTF,TGCAGCGTCGGGACAGGAAAAAGCTATGGCTACACCTTC
TRBD1,TRBV14,NA,TRBJ2-5,CASSQVGQGSETQYF,TGTGCCAGCAGCCAAGTGGGACAGGGATCGGAGACCCAGTACTTC
TRBD1,TRBV2,NA,TRBJ1-1,CASGTVNTEAFF,TGTGCCAGCGGGACAGTGAACACTGAAGCTTTCTTT
TRBD2,TRBV20-1,NA,TRBJ2-3,CSASTSGDTQYF,TGCAGTGCTAGTACTAGCGGAGATACGCAGTATTTT
NA,TRBV27,NA,TRBJ1-5,CASSSGSLWPQHF,TGTGCCAGCAGTTCGGGTAGTTTATGGCCCCAGCATTTT
TRBD2,TRBV5-5,few,TRBJ2-5,CASSLGDYIETQYF,TGTGCCAGCAGCTTGGGGGACTACATTGAGACCCAGTACTTC
NA,TRBV7-3,NA,TRBJ1-1,CASSTTENTEAFF,TGTGCCAGCAGCACGACAGAGAACACTGAAGCTTTCTTT
TRBD2,TRBV10-3,NA,TRBJ2-7,CAISVHLPPGLARSYEQYF,TGTGCCATCAGTGTCCATCTTCCCCCCGGACTAGCGCGGAGCTACGAGCAGTACTTC
NA,TRBV4-2,NA,TRBJ1-5,CASSPVGGNQPQHF,TGTGCCAGCAGCCCCGTCGGGGGGAATCAGCCCCAGCATTTT
NA,TRBV14,NA,TRBJ1-5,CASSQGALGRGPSNQPQHF,TGTGCCAGCAGCCAAGGGGCCCTGGGGCGAGGACCTAGCAATCAGCCCCAGCATTTT
TRBD2,TRBV20-1,NA,TRBJ2-5,CSASWSGGQETQYF,TGCAGTGCTAGTTGGAGCGGGGGCCAAGAGACCCAGTACTTC
NA,TRBV27,NA,TRBJ1-1,CASSLGGALAEAFF,TGTGCCAGCAGTTTAGGGGGGGCTTTAGCTGAAGCTTTCTTT
TRBD1,TRBV5-8,NA,TRBJ1-5,CASSTGTGWNNQPQHF,TGTGCCAGCAGTACCGGGACAGGGTGGAACAATCAGCCCCAGCATTTT
NA,TRBV5-1,NA,TRBJ2-1,CASSLVGANEQFF,TGCGCCAGCAGCTTGGTTGGAGCCAATGAGCAGTTCTTC
NA,TRBV2,NA,TRBJ1-2,CASRKPRLLINYGYTF,TGTGCCAGCAGGAAGCCCCGACTCCTAATAAACTATGGCTACACCTTC